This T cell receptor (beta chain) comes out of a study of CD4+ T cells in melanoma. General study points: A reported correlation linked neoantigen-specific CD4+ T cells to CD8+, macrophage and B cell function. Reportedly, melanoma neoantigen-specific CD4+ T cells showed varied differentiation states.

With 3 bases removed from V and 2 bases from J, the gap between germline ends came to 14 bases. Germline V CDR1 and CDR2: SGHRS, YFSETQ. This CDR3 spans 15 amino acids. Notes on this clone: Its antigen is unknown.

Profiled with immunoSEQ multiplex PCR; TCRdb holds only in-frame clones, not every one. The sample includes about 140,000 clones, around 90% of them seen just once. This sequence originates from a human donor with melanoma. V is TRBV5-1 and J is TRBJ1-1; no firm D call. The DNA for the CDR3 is TGCGCCAGCAGCTCGATAAGTCCGACCAACACTGAAGCTTTCTTT. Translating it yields CASSSISPTNTEAFF. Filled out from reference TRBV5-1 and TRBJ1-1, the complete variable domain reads KAGVTQTPRYLIKTRGQQVTLSCSPISGHRSVSWYQQTPGQGLQFLFEYFSETQRNKGNFPGRFSGRQFSNSRSEMNVSTLELGDSALYLCASSSISPTNTEAFFGQGTRLTVV.